This TCR beta chain was sequenced during a study of CD8+ T cells in alopecia areata. About this clone: The target antigen is unknown.

Regarding the study as a whole: Elevated clonality characterized lesional scalp relative to normal scalp, particularly in alopecia totalis/universalis.

In each case, RNA was isolated and then reverse transcribed into cDNA as the sequencing template. Here immunoSEQ multiplex PCR was the method, and the copy in TCRdb shows in-frame clones only, minus some. The data contain 95,000 to 120,000 clones, around 59% of them singletons. Germline V lookup: CDR1 SGHVS, CDR2 FQNEAQ. Deletions cut 10 bases from V and 8 bases from J, with 6 bases between. The CDR3 runs to 9 residues. Sequenced sample: CD8+ T cells sorted from blood. This TCR was recovered from a human donor in good health. V is TRBV7-8 and J is TRBJ2-1; the D gene is possibly TRBD2 (6 bases). For the CDR3, the DNA is TGTGCCACGGGGGATGAGCAGTTCTTC. Translated: CATGDEQFF.